Listed below are T cell receptor beta chains from one sample, sequenced in a study of cytomegalovirus exposure and HLA in healthy donors. Repertoires were generated with immunoSEQ multiplex PCR, while TCRdb's copy carries only in-frame clones and drops some. The table shows 110,000 or so clones, with 65% to 85% occurring only once. The source material was PBMCs. The source is a woman aged 18-30 years in good health and CMV-seronegative. The CDR3 runs from the conserved cysteine through the conserved F or W. A D gene is named only where the DNA matches it firmly. The size of a clone is reported for some rows only, either as once, few or many, or as a class for expanded clones.

.	TRBV25-1	.	CASTLGQGRNEQYF
.	TRBV5-1	.	CASSSHAGGQYTEAFF
.	TRBV14	TRBD1	CASSLRADRDLSYEQYF
.	TRBV7-2	.	CASSALQTDTQYF
.	TRBV7-2	TRBD2	CASSRETSAYNEQFF
.	TRBV27	.	CASSRSSYNEQFF
.	TRBV28	.	CASSLAARYNSPLHF
.	TRBV7-8	.	CASSSRLVFLSGANVLTF
.	TRBV23-1	.	CASTPPQGSNQPQHF
.	TRBV4-1	TRBD2	CASSRGLADAYEQYF
.	TRBV18	TRBD2	CASSQSPSGGNNEQFF
.	TRBV2	TRBD1	CASSDRGRDYGYTF
.	TRBV5-1	.	CASSLGAGRAEAFF
.	TRBV25-1	.	CASSESSLIEQFF
.	TRBV7-6	.	CASSLSPVTPFNGYTF
.	TRBV9	TRBD2	CASSPSGRGPYNEQFF
.	TRBV5-1	.	CASSYSSRGTYNEQFF
.	TRBV19	TRBD1	CASSKYPGQGGETQYF
once	TRBV7-6	.	CASSDRRTSTGELFF
once	TRBV4-1	TRBD1	CASSQDRGDRAF
.	TRBV4-1	.	CASSQGTSRPLWEQYF
.	TRBV10-2	TRBD2	CASLGASGRNEQFF
.	TRBV6-5	.	CASSYLETQYF
.	TRBV27	TRBD2	CASSLSPISPLLAGRTDTQYF
once	TRBV29-1	.	CSVGVISAGELFF
.	TRBV4-2	.	CASSQRTGTGANVLTF
.	TRBV19	.	CASSIGSSVDTQYF
.	TRBV25-1	.	CASGEGREDQPQHF
few	TRBV9	.	CASSVVRVVSGYTF
.	TRBV7-8	.	CASRAIRGNAEAFF
.	TRBV5-1	TRBD1	CASSEGQTFNYGYTF
.	TRBV4-2	TRBD1	CASSQGRGDQPQHF
.	TRBV6-1	TRBD2	CASSEEGLAGAGGTDTQYF
.	TRBV7-6	.	CASSLGADTQYF
.	TRBV28	.	CASSLGWQGGDEQYF
.	TRBV10-3	.	CAISDSLTLWTEAFF
.	TRBV27	TRBD2	CASSLGSGGPYYNEQFF
.	TRBV7-7	.	CASSLGDSGEANEKLFF
.	TRBV5-4	TRBD1	CASSPSSGTGEFGGTDTQYF
few	TRBV2	.	CASSEAVWSPQETQYF
.	TRBV5-4	.	CASSFRRGGIAGELFF
.	TRBV6-6	TRBD2	CASSYASGSRNNEQFF
few	TRBV4-2	.	CASSQGQMSFF
once	TRBV19	.	CASGGRQPQHF
few	TRBV4-1	.	CASSQAGLYEQYF
.	TRBV7-2	.	CASSLAFTNEQFF
.	TRBV25-1	TRBD2	CASSDFFTSGSSTDTQYF
.	TRBV5-6	.	CASSLYNPGWNYGYTF